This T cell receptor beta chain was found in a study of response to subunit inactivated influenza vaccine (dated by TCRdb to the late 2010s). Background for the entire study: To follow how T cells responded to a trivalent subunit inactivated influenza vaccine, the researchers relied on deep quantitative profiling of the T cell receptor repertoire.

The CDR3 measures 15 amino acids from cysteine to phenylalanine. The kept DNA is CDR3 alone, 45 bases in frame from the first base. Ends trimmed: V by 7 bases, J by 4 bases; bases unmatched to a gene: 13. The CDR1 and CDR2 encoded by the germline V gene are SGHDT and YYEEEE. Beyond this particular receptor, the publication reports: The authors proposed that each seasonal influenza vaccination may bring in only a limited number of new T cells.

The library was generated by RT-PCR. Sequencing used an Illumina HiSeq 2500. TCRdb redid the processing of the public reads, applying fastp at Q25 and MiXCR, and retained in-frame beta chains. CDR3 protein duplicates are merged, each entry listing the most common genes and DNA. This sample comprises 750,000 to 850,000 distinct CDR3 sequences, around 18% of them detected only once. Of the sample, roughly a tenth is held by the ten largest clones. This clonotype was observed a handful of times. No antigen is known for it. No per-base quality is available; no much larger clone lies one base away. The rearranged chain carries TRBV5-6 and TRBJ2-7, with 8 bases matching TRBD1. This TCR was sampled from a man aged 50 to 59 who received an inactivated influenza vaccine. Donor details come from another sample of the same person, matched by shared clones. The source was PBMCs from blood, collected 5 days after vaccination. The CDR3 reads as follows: CASVSTGGSHYEQYF. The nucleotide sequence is TGTGCCAGCGTATCTACAGGGGGTAGTCATTACGAGCAGTACTTC.